This passage covers 31 T cell receptor beta chains from one sample sequenced in a study of T cells in Graves' hyperthyroidism and ophthalmopathy. The investigators amplified TCR beta CDR3 regions from RNA transcripts. HTBI primers were the set used in a first-round RT-PCR of the TCR CDR3. MiXCR was run by TCRdb on the multiplex PCR reads, yielding one entry per CDR3 protein. The sample lists more than 550,000 distinct CDR3 sequences; around a sixth were seen once. The sample comprised blood. The receptors derive from a man aged 45 to 65 with Graves' hyperthyroidism.

Only a few counts were recorded for this clonotype. The V call is TRBV5-1, the J call TRBJ2-6, with D maybe TRBD1 (6 bases). Deletions cut 0 bases from V and 0 bases from J, with 13 bases between. This CDR3 is 18 amino acids long. Germline V gene data show CDR1 as SGHRS and CDR2 as YFSETQ. For the CDR3, the DNA is TGCGCCAGCAGCTTGGACCCCAGGGGTAGCTCTGGGGCCAACGTCCTGACTTTC. Translating gives CASSLDPRGSSGANVLTF.

This clonotype was recorded many times. V usage is TRBV6-1 and J usage is TRBJ1-6; no reliable D call. The CDR3 sequence is 16 residues long. V gave up 6 bases and J gave up 5 bases, with 17 bases separating them. CDR1 is MNHNS, CDR2 SASEGT, per germline. The CDR3 is CASRASPREDNSPLHF. CDR3 DNA sequence: TGTGCCAGCAGAGCGTCTCCCCGGGAAGATAATTCACCCCTCCACTTT.

This clonotype was seen repeatedly, ten times or more. The chain has TRBV10-3 and TRBJ2-5; tentative D call: TRBD1 (6 bases). CDR1 and CDR2 (germline): ENHRY, SYGVKD. Trimming shortened V by 0 bases and J by 1 base, and 12 bases separated the two germline ends. The CDR3 is made up of 16 amino acids. As DNA, the CDR3 is TGTGCCATCAGTGAGTCCTCGAGAGGGGGCCAAGAGACCCAGTACTTC. Protein product: CAISESSRGGQETQYF.

This chain joins TRBV20-1 and TRBJ2-7; D is undetermined. The CDR3 contains 15 residues. Germline CDR1 reads DFQATT; CDR2 reads SNEGSKA (reference sequence). Trimming stripped 0 bases from V and 3 bases from J, with 15 bases between. The CDR3 DNA reads TGCAGTGCTAGAGATTTGCACTCCCTATTCTACGAGCAGTACTTC. The encoded protein is CSARDLHSLFYEQYF.

This clonotype was seen at least ten times. The rearrangement uses TRBV9 and TRBJ1-1; no reliable D call. V was shortened by 3 bases and J by 1 base, with 16 bases between the two germline ends. Germline V lookup: CDR1 SGDLS, CDR2 YYNGEE. The CDR3 runs 16 residues. The DNA for the CDR3 is TGTGCCAGCAGCGCGACCCGGGCGGGAGAGAACACTGAAGCTTTCTTT. As protein: CASSATRAGENTEAFF.

In this sample, this clonotype turned up many times. The chain employs TRBV2 and TRBJ1-5; possibly TRBD1 for D (5 bases). CDR3 length: 14 amino acids. Germline CDR1 is SNHLY and CDR2 is FYNNEI. Trimming left V 4 bases short and J 7 bases short, with 14 bases between. The CDR3 DNA is TGTGCCAGCAGTGGCCCCACGGGGGTCCAGCCCCAGCATTTT. Translated: CASSGPTGVQPQHF.

This clonotype came up many times. The chain recombines TRBV28 with TRBJ2-7; D is unclear. Trimming took off 5 bases at V and 3 bases at J, with 14 bases between the two ends. The CDR3 sequence is 14 residues long. Germline assignment: CDR1 MDHEN and CDR2 SYDVKM. CDR3 loop: CASSPLGRVYEQYF. The CDR3 DNA reads TGTGCCAGCAGTCCCTTAGGGCGAGTCTACGAGCAGTACTTC.

The CDR3 nucleotides are TGTGCCAGCAGCGGGACTAGCGGGATCCAAACGGGCGAGCAGTACTTC. The encoded protein is CASSGTSGIQTGEQYF. The chain uses TRBV5-4 and TRBJ2-7; 13 bases are a match to TRBD2. Germline-derived CDR1 and CDR2 are SGHNT and YYREEE (reference sequence). The CDR3 covers 16 residues. Trimming took 4 bases from V and 6 from J; bases not matched to a gene: 10.

This chain uses TRBV6-1 with TRBJ2-7, with 8 bases aligning to TRBD1. This CDR3 has 14 amino acids. Per the germline V gene, CDR1 is MNHNS and CDR2 is SASEGT. V was pared by 7 bases and J by 4 bases, with 9 bases of the junction left unmatched. As DNA, the CDR3 is TGTGCCAGCACCGTCGGACAGGGCCCTTACGAGCAGTACTTC. Translation: CASTVGQGPYEQYF.

This clonotype was counted at least ten times. V and J are TRBV7-9 and TRBJ2-3; D unclear. The CDR3 spans 14 residues. The V end lost 0 bases, the J end lost 5 bases, and 9 bases lay between the germline ends. The germline V gene encodes CDR1 SEHNR and CDR2 FQNEAQ (reference sequence). The CDR3 loop is CASSLAGLKDTQYF. The CDR3 bases are TGTGCCAGCAGCTTAGCAGGGCTTAAAGATACGCAGTATTTT. The full variable domain, with the rest looked up from reference TRBV7-9 and TRBJ2-3, is DTGVSQNPRHKITKRGQNVTFRCDPISEHNRLYWYRQTLGQGPEFLTYFQNEAQLEKSRLLSDRFSAERPKGSFSTLEIQRTEQGDSAMYLCASSLAGLKDTQYFGPGTRLTVL.

This clonotype was seen ten or more times. The genes are TRBV2 and TRBJ1-4, with TRBD1 as a possible D gene (6 bases). Trimming removed 8 bases from V and 7 bases from J, with 14 bases in between. Looked up from germline, CDR1 is SNHLY and CDR2 is FYNNEI. The CDR3 covers 13 residues. The CDR3 sequence: CASLRQDLEKLFF. The CDR3 DNA reads as TGTGCCAGCCTAAGACAGGATCTTGAAAAACTGTTTTTT.

This clonotype was found a few times. The J gene is TRBJ2-1, the V gene TRBV5-1, with a possible D match to TRBD1 (7 bases). The CDR3 spans 16 residues. Germline values: CDR1 SGHRS, CDR2 YFSETQ. Trimming removed 4 bases from V and 4 bases from J, with 18 bases in between. CDR3 in amino acids: CASSLGGQLPYNEQFF. CDR3 coding DNA: TGCGCCAGCAGCCTGGGGGGACAGCTACCTTACAATGAGCAGTTCTTC.

The J gene is TRBJ1-5, the V gene TRBV2, with no clear D. CDR3 length equals 11 residues. V was trimmed by 7 bases and J by 1 base, leaving 2 bases between them. The germline V gene encodes CDR1 SNHLY and CDR2 FYNNEI. The CDR3 DNA sequence: TGTGCCAGCATGAGCAATCAGCCCCAGCATTTT. Protein: CASMSNQPQHF.

The V call is TRBV6-2 or TRBV6-3, the J call TRBJ2-7; TRBD1 matches 7 bases. J lost 6 bases, V lost 5 bases, and 16 bases had no gene match. The CDR3 has 16 amino acids. CDR1 and CDR2 (germline): MNHEY, SVGEGT. The DNA for the CDR3 is TGTGCCAGCAGTCCTTTTGATGGGCGGACAGGTCGCGAGCAGTACTTC. It translates to CASSPFDGRTGREQYF.

This clonotype was detected only once. This rearrangement joins TRBV20-1 to TRBJ2-7, with D uncertain. The CDR3 is made up of 12 amino acids. The germline gives CDR1 DFQATT, CDR2 SNEGSKA (reference sequence). V gave up 6 bases and J gave up 2 bases, with 11 bases separating them. CDR3 coding DNA: TGCAGTGCCACAGAAGGGACCTACGAGCAGTACTTC. This translates into CSATEGTYEQYF.

The chain combines TRBV12-3 or TRBV12-4 with TRBJ1-2, with D possibly TRBD1 on 5 matching bases. The CDR3 contains 13 residues. V shed 1 base and J shed 7 bases, with 10 bases lying between them. CDR3 protein: CASSLGGVGGYTF. CDR3 DNA: TGTGCCAGCAGTTTAGGAGGGGTTGGTGGCTACACCTTC.

This clonotype was seen a handful of times. As DNA, the CDR3 is TGCGCCAGCAGCTTGGGACAGGGACATCATAATTCACCCCTCCACTTT. Translating it yields CASSLGQGHHNSPLHF. V and J are TRBV5-1 and TRBJ1-6, with TRBD1 matching 7 bases. Germline V gene sequence: CDR1 SGHRS, CDR2 YFSETQ. Unmatched junction bases numbered 5, after V lost 0 bases and J lost 5 bases. The CDR3 totals 16 residues.

J is TRBJ2-1 and V is TRBV7-9; TRBD2 is a possible D gene (5 bases). The CDR3 sequence is 16 residues long. Germline V CDR1 and CDR2: SEHNR, FQNEAQ (reference sequence). V lost 7 bases, J lost 0 bases, and 16 bases lay in between. The CDR3 loop is CASTNQAASSYNEQFF. DNA for the CDR3: TGTGCCAGCACCAACCAAGCGGCGAGCTCCTACAATGAGCAGTTCTTC.

This clonotype was recorded many times. V and J are TRBV6-5 and TRBJ1-2; 9 bases fit TRBD1. In germline, CDR1 is MNHEY, CDR2 SVGAGI. There are 12 residues in the CDR3. J gave up 8 bases and V 5 bases, and 3 bases lay outside the gene matches. The DNA for the CDR3 is TGTGCCAGCAGTCGGACAGGGGAAGGCTACACCTTC. Residues: CASSRTGEGYTF.

This clonotype was observed at least ten times. The rearrangement links TRBV7-3 to TRBJ2-3; 7 bases match TRBD2. The CDR3 spans 15 residues. V dropped 2 bases and J dropped 1; count of bases not matched to a gene: 3. CDR1 is SGHTA and CDR2 is FQGTGA in the germline V gene. The CDR3 sequence: CASSLSAGGTDTQYF. The CDR3 DNA is TGTGCCAGCAGCTTATCTGCGGGGGGCACAGATACGCAGTATTTT.

This clonotype appeared once. This rearrangement joins TRBV13 to TRBJ2-7; 8 bases agree with TRBD2. Per germline, CDR1 PRHDT and CDR2 FYEKMQ (reference sequence). The CDR3 extends over 15 amino acids. Trimming removed 5 bases from V and 3 bases from J; junction bases left unmatched: 9. Written as DNA, the CDR3 is TGTGCCAGCAGCGCATTGCAAGCGGGAGTCTACGAGCAGTACTTC. This sequence encodes CASSALQAGVYEQYF.

This clonotype was counted only a few times. The rearrangement uses TRBV6-5 and TRBJ1-6; D is possibly TRBD1 (5 bases). The CDR3 is 17 residues long. Trimming took 2 bases from V and 4 from J, leaving 15 bases between them. The V gene's germline CDR1 is MNHEY and CDR2 SVGAGI. As DNA, the CDR3 is TGTGCCAGCAGTTACAGTAGGGGACGTCGGTATAATTCACCCCTCCACTTT. It translates to CASSYSRGRRYNSPLHF.

This clonotype was counted ten times or more. The V call is TRBV28, the J call TRBJ2-1; the match to TRBD1 covers 10 bases. The length of the CDR3 is 15 residues. Germline CDR1 MDHEN, CDR2 SYDVKM. With V trimmed by 6 bases and J by 7 bases, 9 bases remained unmatched. The chain's CDR3 is CASSETGGVKNEQFF. The CDR3, as DNA: TGTGCCAGCAGCGAGACAGGGGGCGTTAAAAATGAGCAGTTCTTC.

The rearrangement joins TRBV7-9 to TRBJ2-1, with D possibly matching TRBD2 (7 bases). The CDR3 spans 18 residues. The germline V gene has CDR1 SEHNR and CDR2 FQNEAQ (reference sequence). V was shortened by 2 bases and J by 3 bases, with 20 bases between the two germline ends. CDR3 bases: TGTGCCAGCAGCTTAATTCGGGAGGAGGAGGGGGTCTACAATGAGCAGTTCTTC. Encoded protein: CASSLIREEEGVYNEQFF.

This clonotype was detected ten times or more. This chain connects TRBV12-3 or TRBV12-4 to TRBJ2-5; a possible D gene is TRBD2 (5 bases). V lost 6 bases, J lost 1 base, and 15 bases lay in between. This CDR3 region has 15 residues. The CDR3 DNA sequence: TGTGCCAGCAGCCACGGGGTTCCGGGCCAAGAGACCCAGTACTTC. It yields the protein CASSHGVPGQETQYF.

This clonotype has at least ten counts. The chain couples TRBV10-1 to TRBJ1-1; TRBD1 aligns across 7 bases. The CDR3 sequence is 14 residues long. CDR1 is WNHNN, CDR2 SYGVQD, per germline (reference sequence). Unmatched junction bases numbered 4, after V lost 2 bases and J lost 4 bases. The CDR3 DNA reads as TGCGCCAGCAGTGAGCAACAGGGGACCACTGAAGCTTTCTTT. It codes for CASSEQQGTTEAFF.

This clonotype was found many times. The chain joins TRBV2 to TRBJ2-7; a possible D gene is TRBD2 (6 bases). Germline V gene data show CDR1 as SNHLY and CDR2 as FYNNEI. This CDR3 is 15 amino acids long. V was trimmed by 5 bases and J by 3 bases, leaving 17 bases between them. CDR3 loop: CASSLLGTGVYEQYF. CDR3 in DNA: TGTGCCAGCAGTCTCTTGGGTACGGGAGTCTACGAGCAGTACTTC.

This clonotype was found many times. The rearrangement joins TRBV2 to TRBJ1-5, with 10 bases aligning to TRBD1. CDR1 is SNHLY and CDR2 is FYNNEI in the germline V gene. The CDR3 covers 13 residues. The trim removed 8 bases at V and 6 bases at J, leaving 4 bases unmatched. The DNA of the CDR3 is TGTGCCAGCGCTGGGACAGGGGTTCAGCCCCAGCATTTT. Protein sequence: CASAGTGVQPQHF.

This clonotype was observed a handful of times. J is TRBJ2-7 and V is TRBV7-2; TRBD2 matches 10 bases. Unmatched junction bases numbered 8, after V lost 6 bases and J lost 3 bases. The CDR3 has 15 residues. Germline CDR1 is SGHTA and CDR2 is FQGNSA. The CDR3 DNA reads as TGTGCCAGCAGACCCTCTAGCGGGAGCGACTACGAGCAGTACTTC. Amino acids: CASRPSSGSDYEQYF. The full variable domain, its missing parts supplied by reference TRBV7-2 and TRBJ2-7, is GAGVSQSPSNKVTEKGKDVELRCDPISGHTALYWYRQSLGQGLEFLIYFQGNSAPDKSGLPSDRFSAERTGGSVSTLTIQRTQQEDSAVYLCASRPSSGSDYEQYFGPGTRLTVT.

Many counts were recorded for this clonotype. The CDR3 nucleotides read TGTGCCAGCAGCCAGGGGCGGGTTTCATATGGCTACACCTTC. This sequence encodes CASSQGRVSYGYTF. This sequence joins TRBV11-2 and TRBJ1-2; TRBD1 is a possible D gene (6 bases). V lost 5 bases, J lost 5 bases, and 15 bases lay in between. The CDR3 loop spans 14 amino acids. CDR1 SGHAT and CDR2 FQNNGV come from the germline V gene.

J is TRBJ2-7 and V is TRBV9, with 10 nucleotides matching TRBD2. Germline CDR1 is SGDLS and CDR2 is YYNGEE. The length of the CDR3 is 17 residues. V lost 1 base and J lost 5; bases outside the gene matches: 12. The CDR3 protein is CASSVPPGEREGHEQYF. Here the CDR3 DNA reads TGTGCCAGCAGCGTACCCCCTGGAGAGCGGGAGGGACACGAGCAGTACTTC.